This record covers a single TCR beta chain. The sample comes from a study of blood T cell repertoires in COVID-19. Study overall: Sources were T cells, B-cell-depleted T cells, or PBMCs; the material itself was cDNA or gDNA.

V trimming: 4 bases; J trimming: 6 bases; junction bases outside the gene matches: 8. The CDR3 is 16 amino acids. CDR1 and CDR2 (germline): KGHDR, SFDVKD. The authors' processing: By means of reference gene primer amplification, nucleated cell counts were estimated. Some clones are missing from TCRdb's copy, which holds only in-frame ones; the method was immunoSEQ multiplex PCR. V, J and clone size reflect that table, while D and trimming were determined from the DNA. The sample records roughly 310,000 clones, 85% to 90% being singletons. This receptor was identified in a woman in her 30s with COVID-19, enrolled during active disease. The genes are TRBV24-1 and TRBJ2-1; TRBD2 agrees at 10 bases. Sequencing used peripheral blood. In nucleotides, the CDR3 is TGTGCCACCAGTGACCCTTGGGGGACTAGCGCCAATGAGCAGTTCTTC. It is translated as CATSDPWGTSANEQFF.